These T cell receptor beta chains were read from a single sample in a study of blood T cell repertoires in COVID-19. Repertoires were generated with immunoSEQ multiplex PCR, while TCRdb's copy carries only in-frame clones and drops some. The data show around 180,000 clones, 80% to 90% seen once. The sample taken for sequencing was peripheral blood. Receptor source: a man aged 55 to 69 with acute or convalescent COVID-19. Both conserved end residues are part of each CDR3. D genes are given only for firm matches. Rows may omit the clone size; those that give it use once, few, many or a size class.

DNA: TGTGCCAGCAGTCCCCAGGGATATGGCTACACCTTC; CDR3: CASSPQGYGYTF; size: -; V: TRBV28; D: -; J: TRBJ1-2
DNA: TGTGCCACCAGTGACACCAAATTAGCGGGAGGGGACGAGCAGTACTTC; CDR3: CATSDTKLAGGDEQYF; size: -; V: TRBV24-1; D: TRBD2; J: TRBJ2-7
DNA: TGTGCCAGCAGTTATATCTTCGGGGTAGCGGGAAACACCGGGGAGCTGTTTTTT; CDR3: CASSYIFGVAGNTGELFF; size: -; V: TRBV7-2; D: TRBD2; J: TRBJ2-2
DNA: TGTGCCAGCAGCCAAGATCTTGGGACAGTCCAGAAGACCCAGTACTTC; CDR3: CASSQDLGTVQKTQYF; size: -; V: TRBV3-1/TRBV3-2; D: TRBD1; J: TRBJ2-5
DNA: TGTGCCAGCAGCATGGGCCGAGCCTACGAGCAGTACTTC; CDR3: CASSMGRAYEQYF; size: once; V: TRBV28; D: -; J: TRBJ2-7
DNA: TGCGCCAGCAGCTTGGACAGGGCGGAAACCGGGGAGCTGTTTTTT; CDR3: CASSLDRAETGELFF; size: -; V: TRBV5-1; D: -; J: TRBJ2-2
DNA: TGTGCCAGCAGCACCAAGGACAGGGGGCTAGCGGGCGCCTCCTACAATGAGCAGTTCTTC; CDR3: CASSTKDRGLAGASYNEQFF; size: once; V: TRBV2; D: TRBD1; J: TRBJ2-1
DNA: TGTGCCAGCAGTGCTCGGGACAGGTCCAATCAGCCCCAGCATTTT; CDR3: CASSARDRSNQPQHF; size: -; V: TRBV2; D: TRBD1; J: TRBJ1-5
DNA: TGTGCCAGCTCACCAGGGGGCGAGGGCTATGGCTACACCTTC; CDR3: CASSPGGEGYGYTF; size: few; V: TRBV18; D: -; J: TRBJ1-2
DNA: TGTGCCAGCAGTTTTTCCGAACAGGGATGGGTCGAGCAGTACTTC; CDR3: CASSFSEQGWVEQYF; size: -; V: TRBV28; D: -; J: TRBJ2-7
DNA: TGTGCCAGCAGGGGGGCTGCGGGAGGGTCCTACGAGCAGTACTTC; CDR3: CASRGAAGGSYEQYF; size: -; V: TRBV27; D: TRBD2; J: TRBJ2-7
DNA: TGTGCCACCAGCTGGACACCCCAAGGTGACGAGCAGTACTTC; CDR3: CATSWTPQGDEQYF; size: few; V: TRBV24-1; D: -; J: TRBJ2-7
DNA: TGTGCCAGTAGTCCCCGGGACAGGGATCGACGCTGGGATGTATATAATTCACCCCTCCACTTT; CDR3: CASSPRDRDRRWDVYNSPLHF; size: -; V: TRBV19; D: TRBD1; J: TRBJ1-6
DNA: TGTGCCAGCAGCTTGCGTATCTCCCCCTCTTATAATTCACCCCTCCACTTT; CDR3: CASSLRISPSYNSPLHF; size: -; V: TRBV5-6; D: -; J: TRBJ1-6
DNA: TGTGCCAGCTCAGAACAGAAGAACACCGGGGAGCTGTTTTTT; CDR3: CASSEQKNTGELFF; size: -; V: TRBV18; D: -; J: TRBJ2-2
DNA: TGTGCCAGCAGCCTACGGTTCGACACAGATACGCAGTATTTT; CDR3: CASSLRFDTDTQYF; size: once; V: TRBV11-3; D: -; J: TRBJ2-3
DNA: TGCGCCAGCAGCTTGGGGACAGGACCCTACGAGCAGTACTTC; CDR3: CASSLGTGPYEQYF; size: -; V: TRBV5-1; D: TRBD1; J: TRBJ2-7
DNA: TGTGCCAGCAGCGTAGACAAGCGGGAGGGCTACAATGAGCAGTTCTTC; CDR3: CASSVDKREGYNEQFF; size: -; V: TRBV9; D: TRBD2; J: TRBJ2-1
DNA: TGTGCCATCAATTGGGACAGGGAGGATGGCTACACCTTC; CDR3: CAINWDREDGYTF; size: -; V: TRBV10-3; D: TRBD1; J: TRBJ1-2
DNA: TGTGCCAGCTCACCAGGGGCCAATCAGCCCCAGCATTTT; CDR3: CASSPGANQPQHF; size: few; V: TRBV18; D: -; J: TRBJ1-5
DNA: TGTGCCAGTGGGACAGGGGGCTCTGGAAACACCATATATTTT; CDR3: CASGTGGSGNTIYF; size: -; V: TRBV28; D: TRBD1; J: TRBJ1-3
DNA: TGTGCCACGACAGTTGCACTGAACACTGAAGCTTTCTTT; CDR3: CATTVALNTEAFF; size: -; V: TRBV25-1; D: -; J: TRBJ1-1
DNA: TGCAGTGCTAGTGGTACTAGCGGGAGTTCCCTGTCCCATGAGCAGTTCTTC; CDR3: CSASGTSGSSLSHEQFF; size: -; V: TRBV20-1; D: TRBD2; J: TRBJ2-1
DNA: TGCGCCAGCAGCCACACTACAAGTCTAGCGGGAGGGCGGGATACGCAGTATTTT; CDR3: CASSHTTSLAGGRDTQYF; size: -; V: TRBV4-1; D: TRBD2; J: TRBJ2-3
DNA: TGTGCCAGTATAGGTGCAGGGCAGGGCATTTATAGCAATCAGCCCCAGCATTTT; CDR3: CASIGAGQGIYSNQPQHF; size: once; V: TRBV19; D: -; J: TRBJ1-5
DNA: TGTGCCAGCAGTGAAGCCACAGGGCAATATTTT; CDR3: CASSEATGQYF; size: -; V: TRBV6-1; D: -; J: TRBJ1-3
DNA: TGTGCCAGCAGCTTGACAGGGGAGACTGAAGCTTTCTTT; CDR3: CASSLTGETEAFF; size: once; V: TRBV7-9; D: TRBD1; J: TRBJ1-1
DNA: TGTGCCAGCAGCTTCCTTACAGGGACTGGTCTAGCGGGAGAAGAGACCCAGTACTTC; CDR3: CASSFLTGTGLAGEETQYF; size: -; V: TRBV7-2; D: TRBD2; J: TRBJ2-5
DNA: TGTGCCAGCAGCGTAGAGGAGAGAGAGGAGACCCAGTACTTC; CDR3: CASSVEEREETQYF; size: -; V: TRBV9; D: -; J: TRBJ2-5
DNA: TGTGCCAGCAGTTGGTATGGGAGTAGCAATCAGCCCCAGCATTTT; CDR3: CASSWYGSSNQPQHF; size: -; V: TRBV28; D: -; J: TRBJ1-5
DNA: TGTGCCAGCAGCCAAGTTTCGCAGACAAGGGGTGAGCAGTTCTTC; CDR3: CASSQVSQTRGEQFF; size: -; V: TRBV3-1/TRBV3-2; D: -; J: TRBJ2-1